The 16 T cell receptor beta chains below come from one sample, sequenced in a study of shared clonotypes between healthy human individuals. Naive CD8 cells comprised CD45RO-negative, CCR7-positively selected cells, excluding terminally differentiated effector memory CD45RA+ cells. The repertoire was sequenced with immunoSEQ multiplex PCR; TCRdb's copy has only in-frame clones and lacks some. The sample shows about 820,000 clones, 80% to 95% of them seen only once. Sequenced material: naive CD8+ T cells sorted from blood. The origin of the receptors is a man in his thirties or forties in good health.

This clone was detected only once. The chain carries TRBV21-1 and TRBJ2-7; TRBD1 reflects the table's D call only, with no check against the DNA. TRBV21-1 is tagged as a pseudogene. The CDR3 contains 14 residues. The CDR3 loop reads CASSKEGERSEQYF. The CDR3 region has the DNA TGTGCCAGCAGCAAAGAGGGGGAACGTTCCGAGCAGTACTTC.

This CDR3 reads CASSPGGLAGGVGDIQYF. CDR3 bases: TGTGCCAGTAGTCCCGGGGGACTAGCGGGAGGTGTCGGGGACATTCAGTACTTC. This rearrangement joins TRBV19 to TRBJ2-4, with TRBD2 matching over 15 bases. This CDR3 region has 18 residues. Unmatched junction bases numbered 13, after V lost 5 bases and J lost 8 bases. CDR1 and CDR2 (germline): LNHDA, SQIVND (reference sequence).

CDR3 loop: CASTPGSGRAYNEQFF. The CDR3 DNA reads as TGTGCCAGCACACCCGGTAGCGGGAGAGCCTACAATGAGCAGTTCTTC. The chain recombines TRBV7-9 with TRBJ2-1; TRBD2 matches 9 bases. CDR1 and CDR2 (germline): SEHNR, FQNEAQ (reference sequence). This CDR3 has 16 residues. The J segment lost 2 bases and the V segment lost 7 bases, leaving 9 bases of the junction unmatched.

The J gene is TRBJ2-3, the V gene TRBV2; 7 nucleotides match TRBD2. CDR3 length equals 14 residues. The ends lost 9 bases at V and 4 bases at J; junction bases unmatched: 10. Germline V gene sequence: CDR1 SNHLY, CDR2 FYNNEI. CDR3 sequence reads: CASQTSLGADTQYF. The CDR3 bases are TGTGCCAGTCAGACTAGCCTCGGGGCAGATACGCAGTATTTT.

Concerning this clone: This may stem from a read error, because a much larger clone lies one nucleotide away. V usage is TRBV7-8 and J usage is TRBJ2-7; TRBD1 matches 7 bases. Trimming at V came to 5 bases and at J to 3 bases, leaving 4 bases not matched to a gene. The germline V gene has CDR1 SGHVS and CDR2 FQNEAQ. The CDR3 has 13 amino acids. CDR3 residues: CASSPGQHYEQYF. The CDR3 bases are TGTGCCAGCAGCCCGGGACAGCACTACGAGCAGTACTTC. Together with reference TRBV7-8 and TRBJ2-7, the CDR3 gives the full variable domain: GAGVSQSPRYKVAKRGQDVALRCDPISGHVSLFWYQQALGQGPEFLTYFQNEAQLDKSGLPSDRFFAERPEGSVSTLKIQRTQQEDSAVYLCASSPGQHYEQYFGPGTRLTVT.

The chain joins TRBV4-1 to TRBJ1-5; D is unresolved. This CDR3 contains 13 residues. CDR1 and CDR2 from the germline V gene are MGHRA and YSYEKL. V lost 3 bases and J lost 7, with 10 bases in between. The CDR3 nucleotides read TGCGCCAGCAGCCAGTACCGTGGGCAGCCCCAGCATTTT. As protein: CASSQYRGQPQHF.

This clone was recorded only once. The J gene is TRBJ2-1, the V gene TRBV6-5; no reliable D call. This CDR3 contains 13 residues. Deletions cut 5 bases from V and 8 bases from J, with 13 bases between. CDR1 is MNHEY, CDR2 SVGAGI, per germline. CDR3 sequence reads: CASSAQVFDEQFF. CDR3 nucleotide sequence: TGTGCCAGCAGTGCCCAGGTTTTCGATGAGCAGTTCTTC.

The gene calls are TRBV28 and TRBJ2-7; TRBD2 matches at 9 bases. Germline V gene data show CDR1 as MDHEN and CDR2 as SYDVKM. The V gene end was trimmed by 5 bases and the J gene end by 1 base; junction bases not matched to a gene: 6. This CDR3 is built from 15 residues. The CDR3 coding sequence is TGTGCCAGCAGTGCGGGACTAGCCCTATCCTACGAGCAGTACTTC. It translates to CASSAGLALSYEQYF.

The chain combines TRBV10-2 with TRBJ2-7; D unresolved. V lost 4 bases and J 3 bases, leaving 10 bases between the germline ends. Germline CDR1 reads WSHSY; CDR2 reads SAAADI. The CDR3 consists of 13 residues. The CDR3 DNA reads as TGCGCCAGCAGTGGGTCACAGCGCTACGAGCAGTACTTC. This gives the protein CASSGSQRYEQYF.

CDR3 loop: CASSLALMGLSYEQYF. CDR3 sequence (DNA): TGTGCCAGCAGCTTAGCGCTAATGGGGCTTTCCTACGAGCAGTACTTC. The chain joins TRBV7-9 to TRBJ2-7; D may be TRBD1 (5 bases). Germline values: CDR1 SEHNR, CDR2 FQNEAQ (reference sequence). With 0 bases removed from V and 1 base from J, the gap between germline ends came to 13 bases. The CDR3 has 16 amino acids.

The rearrangement joins TRBV7-9 to TRBJ2-1; TRBD2 is a possible D gene (6 bases). This CDR3 is built from 18 residues. Per germline, CDR1 SEHNR and CDR2 FQNEAQ (reference sequence). V lost 2 bases and J 3 bases, leaving 20 bases between the germline ends. CDR3 nucleotides: TGTGCCAGCAGCTTATCCCGACTGGGAAAAGCGGGCTACAATGAGCAGTTCTTC. Protein: CASSLSRLGKAGYNEQFF.

V usage is TRBV2 and J usage is TRBJ1-1, with D possibly matching TRBD1 (5 bases). The CDR3 length is 14 residues. V lost 9 bases and J lost 3, with 17 bases in between. CDR1 is SNHLY, CDR2 FYNNEI, per germline. This CDR3 is CARGLRGWHTEAFF. For the CDR3, the DNA is TGTGCCAGGGGACTTCGGGGCTGGCACACTGAAGCTTTCTTT.

The V call is TRBV4-2, the J call TRBJ2-7; the match to TRBD1 covers 11 bases. Germline-derived CDR1 and CDR2 are LGHNA and YNFKEQ. The ends lost 0 bases at V and 1 base at J; junction bases unmatched: 2. The CDR3 consists of 16 residues. The CDR3 nucleotides are TGTGCCAGCAGCCAAGAGGGACAGGGGGTTTCCTACGAGCAGTACTTC. It is translated as CASSQEGQGVSYEQYF.

J is TRBJ2-7 and V is TRBV6-5, with unresolved D. V was shortened by 6 bases and J by 8 bases, with 17 bases between the two germline ends. The CDR3 consists of 13 residues. Germline loops: CDR1 MNHEY, CDR2 SVGAGI. The CDR3 loop reads CASRRTPGDKQYF. DNA of the CDR3: TGTGCCAGCAGGAGGACCCCTGGTGACAAGCAGTACTTC.

V usage is TRBV6-5 and J usage is TRBJ2-1; the match to TRBD2 covers 9 bases. This CDR3 spans 14 amino acids. The junction had 10 bases not matched to a gene; V was cut back by 7 bases and J by 9 bases. Per the germline V gene, CDR1 is MNHEY and CDR2 is SVGAGI. The chain's CDR3 is CASTEVAGVGEQFF. CDR3 DNA: TGTGCCAGCACCGAGGTAGCGGGAGTGGGTGAGCAGTTCTTC.

This sequence joins TRBV10-3 and TRBJ1-1, with TRBD1 identical over 8 bases. The junction had 3 bases not matched to a gene; V was cut back by 3 bases and J by 0 bases. The CDR3 has 15 amino acids. Germline V CDR1 and CDR2: ENHRY, SYGVKD. The CDR3: CAISDAGGLNTEAFF. The CDR3 DNA sequence: TGTGCCATCAGTGATGCAGGGGGCCTGAACACTGAAGCTTTCTTT.